What follows are 29 T cell receptor beta chains derived from one specimen sequenced in a study of blood T cell repertoires in COVID-19. Some clones are missing from TCRdb's copy, which holds only in-frame ones; the method was immunoSEQ multiplex PCR. The sample holds under 500,000 clones, about 89% seen once. The sample consisted of peripheral blood. Receptors originate from a woman in her 30s with acute or convalescent COVID-19.

This clone came up once. This chain links TRBV3-1 (or the pseudogene TRBV3-2) with TRBJ2-1; 9 positions agree with TRBD2. Germline CDR1 and CDR2: LGHDT and YNNKEL (reference sequence). There are 20 residues in the CDR3. With V trimmed by 3 bases and J by 1 base, 16 bases remained unmatched. DNA for the CDR3: TGTGCCAGCAGCCAGTTGGTCTCCGCGGGGGGGCCTTCATCCTACAATGAGCAGTTCTTC. This codes for CASSQLVSAGGPSSYNEQFF.

DNA of the CDR3: TGTGCCAGCAGCTTAGGACTGATAAGCATGCTCACAGATACGCAGTATTTT. It specifies CASSLGLISMLTDTQYF. The chain links TRBV7-8 to TRBJ2-3, with unresolved D. Germline CDR1 SGHVS, CDR2 FQNEAQ. With 1 base removed from V and 2 bases from J, the gap between germline ends came to 16 bases. The length of the CDR3 is 17 residues.

This clone was found once. The chain links TRBV5-1 to TRBJ2-7, with a possible D match to TRBD1 (6 bases). Trimming took off 0 bases at V and 3 bases at J, with 13 bases between the two ends. Germline CDR1 is SGHRS and CDR2 is YFSETQ. This CDR3 has 15 amino acids. The CDR3: CASSLAVGRGYEQYF. For the CDR3, the DNA is TGCGCCAGCAGCTTGGCCGTTGGCAGGGGCTACGAGCAGTACTTC.

The chain links TRBV7-6 to TRBJ1-6, with D possibly being TRBD1 (5 bases). Germline CDR1 SGHVS, CDR2 FNYEAQ. The V end was cut by 4 bases, the J end by 6 bases, with 19 bases between. The CDR3 covers 17 residues. CDR3 region: CASSSGVGPRANSPLHF. CDR3 in DNA: TGTGCCAGCAGCTCCGGAGTCGGTCCCAGGGCTAATTCACCCCTCCACTTT. Drawing the rest from reference TRBV7-6 and TRBJ1-6, the complete variable domain is GAGVSQSPRYKVTKRGQDVALRCDPISGHVSLYWYRQALGQGPEFLTYFNYEAQQDKSGLPNDRFSAERPEGSISTLTIQRTEQRDSAMYRCASSSGVGPRANSPLHFGNGTRLTVT.

The chain recombines TRBV27 with TRBJ1-1; no reliable D call. Between the trimmed V and J ends, which lost 0 bases and 5 bases, there was a span of 13 bases. The CDR3 spans 15 residues. Germline V CDR1 and CDR2: MNHEY, SMNVEV (reference sequence). CDR3 sequence: CASSLSPGSMTEAFF. For the CDR3, the DNA is TGTGCCAGCAGTTTATCTCCAGGCTCGATGACTGAAGCTTTCTTT.

The chain uses TRBV27 and TRBJ2-2; possible D gene TRBD1, 6 bases. V shed 3 bases and J shed 2 bases, with 16 bases lying between them. Germline values: CDR1 MNHEY, CDR2 SMNVEV (reference sequence). The CDR3 is made up of 17 amino acids. CDR3 sequence (DNA): TGTGCCAGCAGTTTGTTCCCAACAGGGATAAACACCGGGGAGCTGTTTTTT. This codes for CASSLFPTGINTGELFF.

The chain joins TRBV30 to TRBJ2-3, with D perhaps TRBD2 (7 bases). The V gene lost 0 bases and the J gene lost 3 bases, with 13 bases spanning the gap. Germline assignment: CDR1 GTSNPN and CDR2 SVGIG (reference sequence). The CDR3 extends over 15 amino acids. The CDR3 sequence: CAWSVLGGTTDTQYF. For the CDR3, the DNA is TGTGCCTGGAGTGTACTGGGGGGGACAACAGATACGCAGTATTTT.

The chain uses TRBV7-9 and TRBJ1-1; a possible D gene is TRBD1 (5 bases). Germline V CDR1 and CDR2: SEHNR, FQNEAQ (reference sequence). The length of the CDR3 is 13 residues. The V end lost 2 bases, the J end lost 2 bases, and 6 bases lay between the germline ends. For the CDR3, the DNA is TGTGCCAGCAGCTTACAGGGAAACACTGAAGCTTTCTTT. Its translation: CASSLQGNTEAFF.

This chain joins TRBV3-1 (or the pseudogene TRBV3-2) and TRBJ1-3; D is possibly TRBD1 (6 bases). The CDR3 runs to 17 residues. Trimming pared 1 base from V and 4 bases from J, leaving 17 bases between. Germline V gene sequence: CDR1 LGHDT, CDR2 YNNKEL (reference sequence). Written as DNA, the CDR3 is TGTGCCAGCAGCCAAGGTCGGACAGCTTTGGGGGGAAACACCATATATTTT. Encoded protein: CASSQGRTALGGNTIYF.

The rearrangement joins TRBV5-4 to TRBJ1-2; 10 bases line up with TRBD1. V shed 4 bases, J shed 3 bases, and the junction held 9 bases outside the gene matches. CDR1 and CDR2 (germline): SGHNT, YYREEE (reference sequence). This CDR3 is 16 amino acids long. CDR3 in amino acids: CASSPLRQGAHYGYTF. For the CDR3, the DNA is TGTGCCAGCAGCCCTCTACGACAGGGGGCACACTATGGCTACACCTTC.

The genes are TRBV2 and TRBJ2-2; a weak D match, TRBD1 (6 bases). Looked up from germline, CDR1 is SNHLY and CDR2 is FYNNEI. Trimming left V 5 bases short and J 4 bases short, with 17 bases between. CDR3 length: 16 amino acids. Written as DNA, the CDR3 is TGTGCCAGCAGTACCCCGACAGGTCGGGGCACCGGGGAGCTGTTTTTT. Protein: CASSTPTGRGTGELFF.

This clone was counted once. V usage is TRBV2 and J usage is TRBJ1-4; TRBD1 agrees at 7 bases. V trimming: 4 bases; J trimming: 5 bases; junction bases outside the gene matches: 4. Germline V gene sequence: CDR1 SNHLY, CDR2 FYNNEI. This CDR3 has 14 residues. CDR3 in amino acids: CASSVDRANEKLFF. The CDR3, as DNA: TGTGCCAGCAGTGTAGACAGGGCCAATGAAAAACTGTTTTTT.

The chain combines TRBV3-1 (or the pseudogene TRBV3-2) with TRBJ1-2, with 8 bases lining up with TRBD1. The CDR3 has 14 residues. Trimming removed 5 bases from V and 4 bases from J; junction bases left unmatched: 6. Germline V CDR1 and CDR2: LGHDT, YNNKEL (reference sequence). CDR3: CASSRDRSTYGYTF. The DNA for the CDR3 is TGTGCCAGCAGCAGGGACAGGTCCACCTATGGCTACACCTTC.

This clone showed up just once. This chain links TRBV25-1 with TRBJ2-2; weak D call: TRBD1 (6 bases). The V end was cut by 6 bases, the J end by 5 bases, with 19 bases between. CDR1 and CDR2 (germline): MGHDK, SYGVNS. CDR3 length equals 16 residues. CDR3 in amino acids: CASREDSGVATGELFF. The CDR3 DNA reads TGTGCCAGCAGGGAAGACTCAGGGGTGGCGACCGGGGAGCTGTTTTTT.

V and J are TRBV30 and TRBJ2-3, with 14 bases identical to TRBD2. Germline V gene lookup returns CDR1 GTSNPN and CDR2 SVGIG (reference sequence). The CDR3 runs to 15 residues. Trimming cost V 0 bases and J 6 bases; bases outside gene matches: 2. CDR3 coding DNA: TGTGCCTGGAGTGTAAGACTAGCGGGGGGGGATACGCAGTATTTT. Translated: CAWSVRLAGGDTQYF.

J is TRBJ1-6 and V is TRBV19; D ambiguous. Germline V CDR1 and CDR2: LNHDA, SQIVND (reference sequence). Trimming pared 6 bases from V and 0 bases from J, leaving 21 bases between. The CDR3 loop spans 19 amino acids. The CDR3, as DNA: TGTGCCAGTAGCGCCTTCGAACGGCGAAACAGCTCCTATAATTCACCCCTCCACTTT. Amino acids: CASSAFERRNSSYNSPLHF.

The chain combines TRBV11-2 with TRBJ2-3; the D gene is possibly TRBD2 (6 bases). Looked up from germline, CDR1 is SGHAT and CDR2 is FQNNGV. The CDR3 consists of 14 residues. The V end was cut by 5 bases, the J end by 3 bases, with 12 bases between. The CDR3 loop is CASSPSAGTDTQYF. For the CDR3, the DNA is TGTGCCAGCAGCCCTAGCGCGGGGACAGATACGCAGTATTTT.

Details on this clone: The same CDR3 can be traced to other DNA sequences in this sample. V is TRBV5-6 and J is TRBJ1-5; TRBD1 agrees at 8 bases. V shed 3 bases, J shed 4 bases, and the junction held 3 bases outside the gene matches. Germline V gene sequence: CDR1 SGHDT, CDR2 YYEEEE. The CDR3 totals 14 residues. CDR3 nucleotide sequence: TGTGCCAGCAGCTACAGACAGGGGAATCAGCCCCAGCATTTT. Protein: CASSYRQGNQPQHF.

This clone was seen once. The rearrangement joins TRBV21-1 to TRBJ1-1; TRBD1, as called in the table, went unchecked against the DNA. TRBV21-1 is annotated as a pseudogene. The CDR3 totals 13 residues. The CDR3: CASSKGQGLEAFF. CDR3 nucleotides: TGTGCCAGCAGCAAAGGGCAGGGCCTTGAAGCTTTCTTT.

This clone is medium-sized by share. The gene calls are TRBV7-8 and TRBJ2-7; 11 bases map to TRBD2. The CDR3 is 16 residues long. V dropped 1 base and J dropped 5; count of bases not matched to a gene: 7. CDR1 and CDR2 (germline): SGHVS, FQNEAQ. This chain's CDR3 is CASSLDLAGGPNEQYF. DNA for the CDR3: TGTGCCAGCAGCTTAGACTTAGCGGGGGGGCCTAACGAGCAGTACTTC.

The chain recombines TRBV20-1 with TRBJ2-1; D perhaps matches TRBD2 (6 bases). The CDR3 covers 11 residues. V lost 6 bases and J 9 bases, leaving 12 bases between the germline ends. CDR1 is DFQATT, CDR2 SNEGSKA, per germline (reference sequence). CDR3 in DNA: TGCAGTGCCAGGCTCGGGGGTGAGCAGTTCTTC. Protein sequence: CSARLGGEQFF.

V gene TRBV19 combines with J gene TRBJ2-5; 11 positions agree with TRBD2. The CDR3 has 17 amino acids. Per germline, CDR1 LNHDA and CDR2 SQIVND (reference sequence). V lost 4 bases, J lost 2 bases, and 9 bases stayed unmatched. The CDR3 region has the DNA TGTGCCAGTAGTACAATGGCTAGCGGGGGGCAACAAGAGACCCAGTACTTC. It translates to CASSTMASGGQQETQYF.

The rearrangement links TRBV5-1 to TRBJ1-1; unclear D gene. Germline V gene lookup returns CDR1 SGHRS and CDR2 YFSETQ. The CDR3 has 12 amino acids. The V and J ends lost 5 bases and 1 base respectively, with 6 bases between them. CDR3 region: CASRLGNTEAFF. CDR3 DNA: TGCGCCAGCAGGCTCGGGAACACTGAAGCTTTCTTT. Together with reference TRBV5-1 and TRBJ1-1, the CDR3 gives the full variable domain: KAGVTQTPRYLIKTRGQQVTLSCSPISGHRSVSWYQQTPGQGLQFLFEYFSETQRNKGNFPGRFSGRQFSNSRSEMNVSTLELGDSALYLCASRLGNTEAFFGQGTRLTVV.

In its sample, this clone was seen a few times. The V call is TRBV30, the J call TRBJ1-2; 8 bases are shared with TRBD1. Trimming cost V 1 base and J 8 bases; bases outside gene matches: 12. In germline, CDR1 is GTSNPN, CDR2 SVGIG (reference sequence). The CDR3 has 15 amino acids. The CDR3 nucleotides are TGTGCCTGGAGTGCAACCGGACAGGGCCAACGGGGCTACACCTTC. Its protein is CAWSATGQGQRGYTF.

This clone has just one count. V is TRBV9 and J is TRBJ2-7, with 10 bases fitting TRBD1. The CDR3 has 15 amino acids. Per the germline V gene, CDR1 is SGDLS and CDR2 is YYNGEE. J gave up 2 bases and V 2 bases, and 4 bases lay outside the gene matches. CDR3 amino acids: CASSVSGTGAYEQYF. The DNA for the CDR3 is TGTGCCAGCAGCGTCTCCGGGACAGGGGCCTACGAGCAGTACTTC.

V and J are TRBV5-1 and TRBJ1-6; possible D gene TRBD1, 5 bases. The CDR3 has 15 residues. CDR1 and CDR2 (germline): SGHRS, YFSETQ. V was shortened by 0 bases and J by 8 bases, with 12 bases between the two germline ends. The CDR3 is CASSLAAGRDSPLHF. In DNA form, the CDR3 reads TGCGCCAGCAGCTTGGCGGCAGGGAGGGATTCACCCCTCCACTTT.

V gene TRBV7-9 combines with J gene TRBJ2-5, with D perhaps TRBD1 (6 bases). Between the trimmed V and J ends, which lost 1 base and 4 bases, there was a span of 13 bases. There are 15 residues in the CDR3. Germline V gene lookup returns CDR1 SEHNR and CDR2 FQNEAQ (reference sequence). For the CDR3, the DNA is TGTGCCAGCAGCTTAGACAGGGTAGATTCAGAGACCCAGTACTTC. This codes for CASSLDRVDSETQYF.

The chain combines TRBV7-9 with TRBJ1-2, with D uncertain. The CDR3 totals 11 residues. Trimming removed 5 bases from V and 10 bases from J, with 11 bases in between. Germline V CDR1 and CDR2: SEHNR, FQNEAQ (reference sequence). CDR3 protein: CASSIRQLYTF. CDR3 sequence (DNA): TGTGCCAGCAGCATCAGACAACTCTACACCTTC. The full variable domain, completed using reference TRBV7-9 and TRBJ1-2, is DTGVSQNPRHKITKRGQNVTFRCDPISEHNRLYWYRQTLGQGPEFLTYFQNEAQLEKSRLLSDRFSAERPKGSFSTLEIQRTEQGDSAMYLCASSIRQLYTFGSGTRLTVV.

The genes are TRBV18 and TRBJ1-1, with 8 bases aligning to TRBD1. The germline V gene encodes CDR1 KGHSH and CDR2 LQKENI. The V gene end was trimmed by 8 bases and the J gene end by 4 bases; junction bases not matched to a gene: 9. This CDR3 has 14 amino acids. In DNA, the CDR3 is TGTGCCAGCCGGACACAGGGGGTTGTCACTGAAGCTTTCTTT. Protein product: CASRTQGVVTEAFF.